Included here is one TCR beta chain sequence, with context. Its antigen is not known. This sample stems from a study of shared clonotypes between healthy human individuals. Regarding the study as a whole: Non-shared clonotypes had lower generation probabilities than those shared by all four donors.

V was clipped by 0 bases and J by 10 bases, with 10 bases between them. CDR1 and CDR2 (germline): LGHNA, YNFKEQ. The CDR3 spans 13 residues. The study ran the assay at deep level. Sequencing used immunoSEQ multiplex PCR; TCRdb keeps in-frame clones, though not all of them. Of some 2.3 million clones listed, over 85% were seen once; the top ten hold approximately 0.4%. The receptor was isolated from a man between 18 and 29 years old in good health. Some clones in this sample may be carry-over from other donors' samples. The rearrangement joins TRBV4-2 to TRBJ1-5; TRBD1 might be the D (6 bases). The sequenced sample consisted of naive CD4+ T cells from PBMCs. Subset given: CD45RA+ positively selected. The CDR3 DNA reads TGTGCCAGCAGCCAAGATCCGGACAGTCCCCAGCATTTT. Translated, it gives CASSQDPDSPQHF.